A single sample gave rise to the 5 T cell receptor beta chains below, sequenced in a study of T cell changes during pregnancy in multiple sclerosis. Only in-frame clones appear in the TCRdb table, and some are missing; sequencing was by immunoSEQ multiplex PCR. This repertoire shows 25,000 to 35,000 clones, under 95% found once; its top ten account for approximately 0.43%. The specimen comprised CD4+ T cells from peripheral blood mononuclear cells, sampled in the second trimester of pregnancy. The receptors come from a female donor in good health, enrolled as a control in a pregnancy study.

The chain combines TRBV7-2 with TRBJ2-3; TRBD1 might be the D (8 bases). CDR3 length equals 16 residues. V was clipped by 1 base and J by 1 base, with 12 bases between them. The germline CDR1 and CDR2 sequences are SGHTA and FQGNSA. CDR3 sequence reads: CASSLGQGRGTDTQYF. CDR3 DNA sequence: TGTGCCAGCAGCTTAGGACAGGGGAGGGGCACAGATACGCAGTATTTT.

V gene TRBV29-1 combines with J gene TRBJ1-2, with a tentative D call TRBD1 (5 bases). The CDR3 length is 12 residues. Trimming stripped 5 bases from V and 7 bases from J, with 14 bases between. The germline gives CDR1 SQVTM, CDR2 ANQGSEA. For the CDR3, the DNA is TGCAGCGTTAAGGGGAACAAGGGTGGCTACACCTTC. Its translation: CSVKGNKGGYTF.

The chain joins TRBV14 to TRBJ1-1, with 8 bases that match TRBD1. This CDR3 has 15 amino acids. The junction had 9 bases not matched to a gene; V was cut back by 4 bases and J by 5 bases. Germline V lookup: CDR1 SGHDN, CDR2 FVKESK. CDR3 sequence (DNA): TGTGCCAGCAGCCCACTACAGGGGGAATGGACTGAAGCTTTCTTT. It yields the protein CASSPLQGEWTEAFF. Full variable domain (rest looked up from reference TRBV14 and TRBJ1-1): EAGVTQFPSHSVIEKGQTVTLRCDPISGHDNLYWYRRVMGKEIKFLLHFVKESKQDESGMPNNRFLAERTGGTYSTLKVQPAELEDSGVYFCASSPLQGEWTEAFFGQGTRLTVV.

The DNA for the CDR3 is TGCGCCAGCAGCAGGGCGGGAGTCTCCTACAATGAGCAGTTCTTC. Translated, it gives CASSRAGVSYNEQFF. The chain couples TRBV5-1 to TRBJ2-1; 7 nucleotides agree with TRBD2. Trimming took 4 bases from V and 0 from J; bases not matched to a gene: 4. The CDR3 is 15 residues long. Germline assignment: CDR1 SGHRS and CDR2 YFSETQ.

V is TRBV5-1 and J is TRBJ1-3, with D possibly matching TRBD1 (6 bases). The ends were cut back, 4 bases at V and 4 bases at J, with 18 bases in the middle. The CDR3 length is 16 residues. Germline-derived CDR1 and CDR2 are SGHRS and YFSETQ. The CDR3 loop reads CASSTGQTSLGNTIYF. The CDR3 bases are TGCGCCAGCAGCACCGGACAGACTTCGTTGGGAAACACCATATATTTT.